This TCR beta chain was retrieved from a study of T cells after yellow fever vaccination. Study as a whole: When fractions had low cell numbers, they were prepared with SMART-Seq v4 Ultra Low Input. The study, taken as a whole, reports: Repertoires obtained by FACS sorting could include abundant clonotypes that entered as contaminants from the bulk population. The secondary T-cell response peaked on day 5, not day 15, but was weaker.

In making TCR cDNA, 5'RACE template switching added a universal primer site and UMIs to it. TCRdb reprocessed the 5' RACE reads with MiXCR, giving one entry per CDR3 protein. This sample has about 400,000 distinct CDR3 sequences; about 6.2% occur once, and the top ten carry approximately 15%. The CDR3 covers 13 residues. In germline, CDR1 is LNHDA, CDR2 SQIVND (reference sequence). Deletions cut 7 bases from V and 5 bases from J, with 12 bases between. In this sample, this clonotype turned up many times. No antigen is known for it. The sequences come from PBMCs, collected 5 days after the yellow fever booster vaccination. This sequence originates from a man aged 25-45 years who received the YFV17D yellow fever vaccine. The rearrangement links TRBV19 to TRBJ2-1; D not certain. The CDR3 spells CASMSFPHNEQFF. Written as DNA, the CDR3 is TGTGCCAGTATGAGCTTTCCTCACAATGAGCAGTTCTTC.